This TCR beta chain came from a study of Graves' ophthalmopathy and Graves' hyperthyroidism. RNA transcripts served as template for amplifying TCR beta CDR3 sequences. After a first-round RT-PCR with HTBI primers, a second-round multiplex PCR was run. Using its own MiXCR run on the multiplex PCR reads, TCRdb lists one record per CDR3 protein. The table lists over 500,000 distinct CDR3 sequences, around a fifth of them singletons. This clonotype appeared many times. The source material was peripheral blood. The clonotype originates from a young woman with stable Graves' hyperthyroidism. Some clones in this sample may be carry-over from other donors' samples.

The CDR3 sequence: CASSQGVWTEAFF. The DNA of the CDR3 is TGTGCCAGCAGCCAGGGTGTTTGGACTGAAGCTTTCTTT. V usage is TRBV12-3 or TRBV12-4 and J usage is TRBJ1-1, with a possible D match to TRBD1 (5 bases). The CDR3 is 13 residues long. The ends were cut back, 6 bases at V and 5 bases at J, with 13 bases in the middle.